A selection of T cell receptor beta chains follows, all from one sample in a study of CD8 T cells in ankylosing spondylitis. TCRdb used MiXCR to reprocess the 5' RACE reads, holding one entry per CDR3 protein. The sample has more than 150,000 distinct CDR3 sequences, 15% to 20% seen once. The source material was blood, either unsorted or a sorted T cell fraction (not recorded which). The receptors were sampled from a male donor between 10 and 30 years old with ankylosing spondylitis or in good health (not recorded which). Each CDR3 is given with its conserved first and last residue. A D gene is named only where the DNA matches it firmly. A row's size may be missing; if present it is once, few, many or a size class.

TRBV29-1,-,TRBJ2-1,few,CSVEAGGRQFF,TGCAGCGTTGAGGCTGGAGGGAGGCAGTTCTTC
TRBV6-1,-,TRBJ2-7,many,CASRSGPYEQYF,TGTGCCAGCAGGTCGGGTCCCTACGAGCAGTACTTC
TRBV6-2/TRBV6-3,-,TRBJ2-1,once,CASSEMGSEQFF,TGTGCCAGCAGTGAAATGGGGTCCGAGCAGTTCTTC
TRBV6-5,-,TRBJ2-2,many,CASSRLPNTGELFF,TGTGCCAGCAGCAGACTACCGAACACCGGGGAGCTGTTTTTT
TRBV20-1,-,TRBJ2-5,-,CSARADQSWDLETQYF,TGCAGTGCTAGAGCTGACCAGAGCTGGGACTTAGAGACCCAGTACTTC
TRBV4-2,TRBD2,TRBJ2-7,many,CASSYTGTRSYEQYF,TGTGCCAGCAGTTATACCGGGACTAGATCCTACGAGCAGTACTTC
TRBV7-9,-,TRBJ2-5,many,CASSFFGEEETQYF,TGTGCCAGCAGCTTTTTCGGCGAAGAGGAGACCCAGTACTTC
TRBV20-1,TRBD2,TRBJ2-1,-,CSAPSGRAYNEQFF,TGCAGTGCACCTAGCGGGAGGGCCTACAATGAGCAGTTCTTC
TRBV5-1,TRBD2,TRBJ2-1,many,CASSPTSGRRNEQFF,TGCGCCAGCAGCCCTACTAGCGGGAGGCGGAATGAGCAGTTCTTC
TRBV27,-,TRBJ1-2,many,CASQGRKDYGYTF,TGTGCCAGCCAGGGACGGAAAGACTATGGCTACACCTTC
TRBV27,-,TRBJ2-5,many,CASREGTGAILKTQYF,TGTGCCAGCAGGGAGGGCACAGGGGCTATCTTAAAGACCCAGTACTTC
TRBV20-1,-,TRBJ2-2,many,CSARAQVSGELFF,TGCAGTGCTAGAGCTCAGGTCTCCGGGGAGCTGTTTTTT
TRBV12-3/TRBV12-4,TRBD1,TRBJ2-5,many,CASSWGQGEETQYF,TGTGCCAGCAGTTGGGGACAGGGGGAAGAGACCCAGTACTTC
TRBV6-5,TRBD2,TRBJ2-3,many,CASKGLVTDTQYF,TGTGCCAGCAAGGGACTAGTGACAGATACGCAGTATTTT